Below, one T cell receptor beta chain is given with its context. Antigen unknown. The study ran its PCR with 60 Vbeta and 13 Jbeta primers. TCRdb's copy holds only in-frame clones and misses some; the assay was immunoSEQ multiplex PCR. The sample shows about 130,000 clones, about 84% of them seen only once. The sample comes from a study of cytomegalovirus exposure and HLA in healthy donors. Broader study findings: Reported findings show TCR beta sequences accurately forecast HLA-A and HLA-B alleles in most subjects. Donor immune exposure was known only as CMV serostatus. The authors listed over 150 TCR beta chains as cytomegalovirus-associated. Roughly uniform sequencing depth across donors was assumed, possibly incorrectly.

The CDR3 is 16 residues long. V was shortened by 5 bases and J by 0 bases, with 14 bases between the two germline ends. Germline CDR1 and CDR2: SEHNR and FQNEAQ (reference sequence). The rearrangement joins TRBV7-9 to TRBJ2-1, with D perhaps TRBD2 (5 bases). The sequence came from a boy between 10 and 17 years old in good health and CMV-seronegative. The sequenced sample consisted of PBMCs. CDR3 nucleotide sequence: TGTGCCAGCAGCCCTAGAGCGGTGTACTCCTACAATGAGCAGTTCTTC. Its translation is CASSPRAVYSYNEQFF. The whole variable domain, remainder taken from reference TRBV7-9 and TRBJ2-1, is DTGVSQNPRHKITKRGQNVTFRCDPISEHNRLYWYRQTLGQGPEFLTYFQNEAQLEKSRLLSDRFSAERPKGSFSTLEIQRTEQGDSAMYLCASSPRAVYSYNEQFFGPGTRLTVL.